Listed here are 18 T cell receptor beta chains from one sample, sequenced in a study of cytomegalovirus exposure and HLA in healthy donors. PCR used 60 Vbeta primers and 13 Jbeta primers. TCRdb keeps only in-frame clones here, not all; method: immunoSEQ multiplex PCR. Of over 150,000 clones in the sample, about 80% were seen once. The sequencing input was PBMCs. Every receptor here comes from a woman aged 25 to 39 in good health and CMV-seronegative.

The rearrangement joins TRBV5-1 to TRBJ2-3; the match to TRBD1 covers 9 bases. The V gene end was trimmed by 0 bases and the J gene end by 6 bases; junction bases not matched to a gene: 2. CDR1 and CDR2 (germline): SGHRS, YFSETQ. The CDR3 runs 14 residues. The CDR3 loop reads CASSLEGTGDTQYF. The CDR3 DNA reads as TGCGCCAGCAGCTTGGAAGGGACAGGGGATACGCAGTATTTT. Supplemented by reference TRBV5-1 and TRBJ2-3, the full variable domain reads KAGVTQTPRYLIKTRGQQVTLSCSPISGHRSVSWYQQTPGQGLQFLFEYFSETQRNKGNFPGRFSGRQFSNSRSEMNVSTLELGDSALYLCASSLEGTGDTQYFGPGTRLTVL.

This clone was observed a few times. The chain couples TRBV27 to TRBJ1-1; D remains unclear. V dropped 9 bases and J dropped 0 bases, with 14 bases sitting between them. Germline V gene lookup returns CDR1 MNHEY and CDR2 SMNVEV (reference sequence). The CDR3 consists of 14 residues. As DNA, the CDR3 is TGTGCCAGTAGCGGTGGAGGGCTGAACACTGAAGCTTTCTTT. This encodes CASSGGGLNTEAFF.

This clone was found once. This rearrangement joins TRBV5-6 to TRBJ2-5, with D unresolved. This CDR3 contains 13 residues. Germline CDR1 reads SGHDT; CDR2 reads YYEEEE. Trimming shortened V by 2 bases and J by 3 bases, and 8 bases separated the two germline ends. The CDR3 here is CASSFPPEETQYF. The CDR3 DNA follows: TGTGCCAGCAGCTTCCCTCCTGAAGAGACCCAGTACTTC.

CDR3 region: CATGAPIHTQYF. Written as DNA, the CDR3 is TGTGCCACAGGGGCCCCAATTCATACGCAGTATTTT. The chain carries TRBV6-5 and TRBJ2-3, with D perhaps TRBD1 (6 bases). This CDR3 has 12 amino acids. V dropped 10 bases and J dropped 7 bases, with 15 bases sitting between them. Germline V lookup: CDR1 MNHEY, CDR2 SVGAGI.

The CDR3 coding sequence is TGTGCCATCAGTGAAAGACAGGGGGTGACTTCACCCCTCCACTTT. It yields the protein CAISERQGVTSPLHF. The rearrangement links TRBV10-3 to TRBJ1-6; TRBD1 agrees at 9 bases. CDR1 and CDR2 from the germline V gene are ENHRY and SYGVKD. The trim removed 3 bases at V and 9 bases at J, leaving 6 bases unmatched. The CDR3 consists of 15 residues.

V gene TRBV5-1 combines with J gene TRBJ2-7; no reliable D call. In germline, CDR1 is SGHRS, CDR2 YFSETQ. V lost 0 bases to trimming and J lost 1 base, with 8 bases between them. This CDR3 contains 14 residues. CDR3 nucleotides: TGCGCCAGCAGCTTGGATCCAGATTCCTACGAGCAGTACTTC. Translation gives CASSLDPDSYEQYF.

J is TRBJ1-2 and V is TRBV20-1, with 8 positions matching TRBD1. CDR3 length equals 11 residues. From germline, CDR1 is DFQATT and CDR2 SNEGSKA (reference sequence). The chain's CDR3 is CRAPGGDGYTF. The CDR3 DNA follows: TGCAGGGCTCCAGGGGGCGATGGCTACACCTTC.

The rearrangement links TRBV7-6 to TRBJ1-3; D remains ambiguous. Germline lookup yields CDR1 SGHVS and CDR2 FNYEAQ. V lost 5 bases, J lost 0 bases, and 14 bases lay in between. This CDR3 is 16 amino acids long. This chain's CDR3 is CASSAGLKFSGNTIYF. CDR3 sequence (DNA): TGTGCCAGCAGCGCTGGACTTAAGTTCTCTGGAAACACCATATATTTT.

The genes are TRBV18 and TRBJ2-5; D is unclear. CDR3 length equals 15 residues. Germline V gives CDR1 KGHSH, CDR2 LQKENI. Trimming left V 2 bases short and J 8 bases short, with 18 bases between. CDR3 in DNA: TGTGCCAGCTCACCAGCTTCTCGAGGTCGAGACACCCAGTACTTC. This gives the protein CASSPASRGRDTQYF.

The chain recombines TRBV6-1 with TRBJ1-6; maybe TRBD1 (6 bases). CDR3 length: 18 amino acids. The germline V gene has CDR1 MNHNS and CDR2 SASEGT. V was cut by 4 bases and J by 6 bases, with 22 bases left in between. CDR3 sequence (DNA): TGTGCCAGCAGTGCCCCGACAGGTTCTGCCCTCTCTAATTCACCCCTCCACTTT. This encodes CASSAPTGSALSNSPLHF.

The chain couples TRBV5-1 to TRBJ2-7, with a weak D call TRBD2 (5 bases). Germline V lookup: CDR1 SGHRS, CDR2 YFSETQ. V lost 3 bases and J lost 6, with 22 bases in between. This CDR3 is 16 amino acids long. The CDR3 spells CASSSVGAEAPTEQYF. For the CDR3, the DNA is TGCGCCAGCAGCTCGGTAGGAGCGGAGGCTCCAACCGAGCAGTACTTC. Full variable domain (rest looked up from reference TRBV5-1 and TRBJ2-7): KAGVTQTPRYLIKTRGQQVTLSCSPISGHRSVSWYQQTPGQGLQFLFEYFSETQRNKGNFPGRFSGRQFSNSRSEMNVSTLELGDSALYLCASSSVGAEAPTEQYFGPGTRLTVT.

The chain is built from TRBV12-5 and TRBJ1-5; D uncertain. Per germline, CDR1 LGHNT and CDR2 FRNRAP. The CDR3 runs to 14 residues. The V and J ends lost 2 bases and 7 bases respectively, with 12 bases between them. The CDR3 sequence is CASGLPGVGQPQHF. The CDR3 bases are TGTGCTAGTGGTTTGCCGGGAGTTGGACAGCCCCAGCATTTT.

This chain links TRBV5-6 with TRBJ2-7, with TRBD2 as a possible D gene (5 bases). CDR1 SGHDT and CDR2 YYEEEE come from the germline V gene. This CDR3 region has 15 residues. V was shortened by 2 bases and J by 7 bases, with 19 bases between the two germline ends. CDR3 protein: CASSFLSSDSGEQYF. The CDR3 DNA sequence: TGTGCCAGCAGCTTTCTTTCCTCGGACTCGGGTGAGCAGTACTTC.

In its sample, this clone was seen a few times. This rearrangement joins TRBV28 to TRBJ2-5, with 14 positions matching TRBD2. Germline CDR1 MDHEN, CDR2 SYDVKM. After removal of 1 base from V and 1 base from J, the junction contained 14 bases not matched to a gene. This CDR3 has 21 residues. CDR3 residues: CASSLSPGLAGVRPIQETQYF. CDR3 nucleotides: TGTGCCAGCAGTTTATCTCCGGGACTAGCGGGAGTTAGGCCCATCCAAGAGACCCAGTACTTC.

The table lists this clone with a few counts. The chain combines TRBV27 with TRBJ2-1, with D unresolved. Trimming cost V 6 bases and J 1 base, with 7 bases left between them. This CDR3 contains 13 residues. Germline CDR1 is MNHEY and CDR2 is SMNVEV (reference sequence). For the CDR3, the DNA is TGTGCCAGCAGATCCATTTCCTACAATGAGCAGTTCTTC. Amino acids: CASRSISYNEQFF.

The genes are TRBV7-9 and TRBJ2-7, with 7 bases fitting TRBD1. The CDR3 is 14 amino acids. Unmatched junction bases numbered 3, after V lost 4 bases and J lost 0 bases. CDR1 is SEHNR, CDR2 FQNEAQ, per germline (reference sequence). DNA for the CDR3: TGTGCCAGCAGCTCGTGGGACAGCTCCTACGAGCAGTACTTC. This translates into CASSSWDSSYEQYF.

CDR3 sequence (DNA): TGCGCCAGCAGCAAGTTAGCAGCCCCTATGGAGACCCAGTACTTC. It codes for CASSKLAAPMETQYF. This chain joins TRBV4-1 and TRBJ2-5; D is undetermined. Germline loops: CDR1 MGHRA, CDR2 YSYEKL. V shed 5 bases and J shed 5 bases, with 18 bases lying between them. The CDR3 runs to 15 residues.

This chain links TRBV7-6 with TRBJ1-1; maybe TRBD1 (6 bases). This CDR3 contains 14 residues. Germline CDR1 reads SGHVS; CDR2 reads FNYEAQ. Trimming pared 2 bases from V and 7 bases from J, leaving 14 bases between. The CDR3: CASSLTPQGSEAFF. Written as DNA, the CDR3 is TGTGCCAGCAGCTTAACTCCGCAGGGGAGTGAAGCTTTCTTT. The full variable domain, completed using reference TRBV7-6 and TRBJ1-1, is GAGVSQSPRYKVTKRGQDVALRCDPISGHVSLYWYRQALGQGPEFLTYFNYEAQQDKSGLPNDRFSAERPEGSISTLTIQRTEQRDSAMYRCASSLTPQGSEAFFGQGTRLTVV.